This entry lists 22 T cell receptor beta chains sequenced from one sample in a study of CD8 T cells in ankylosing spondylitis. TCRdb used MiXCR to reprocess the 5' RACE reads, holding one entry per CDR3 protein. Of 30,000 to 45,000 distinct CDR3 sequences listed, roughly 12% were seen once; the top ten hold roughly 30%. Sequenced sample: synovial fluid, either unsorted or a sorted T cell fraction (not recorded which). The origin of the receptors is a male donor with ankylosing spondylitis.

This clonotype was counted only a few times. The CDR3 is CASSLALTSGHYNEQFF. As DNA, the CDR3 is TGTGCCAGCAGCTTAGCCCTCACTAGCGGGCATTACAATGAGCAGTTCTTC. The chain carries TRBV7-2 and TRBJ2-1, with 9 bases aligning to TRBD2. The CDR3 length is 17 residues. Germline V gene sequence: CDR1 SGHTA, CDR2 FQGNSA. The V and J ends lost 0 bases and 4 bases, in that order; junction bases with no gene match: 7.

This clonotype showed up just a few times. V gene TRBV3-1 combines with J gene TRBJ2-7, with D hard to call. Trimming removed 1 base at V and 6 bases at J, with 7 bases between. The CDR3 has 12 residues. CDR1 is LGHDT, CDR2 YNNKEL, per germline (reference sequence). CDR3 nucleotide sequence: TGTGCCAGCAGCCAAGCCCGATCCGAGCAGTACTTC. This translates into CASSQARSEQYF.

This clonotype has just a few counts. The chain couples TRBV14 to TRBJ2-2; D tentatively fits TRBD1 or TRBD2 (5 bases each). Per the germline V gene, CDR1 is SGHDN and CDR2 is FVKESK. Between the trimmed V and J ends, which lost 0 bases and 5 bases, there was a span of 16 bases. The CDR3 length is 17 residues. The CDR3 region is CASSQDLWGFRTGELFF. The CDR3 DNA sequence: TGTGCCAGCAGCCAAGACCTATGGGGGTTCAGGACCGGGGAGCTGTTTTTT. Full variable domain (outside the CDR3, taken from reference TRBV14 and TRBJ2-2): EAGVTQFPSHSVIEKGQTVTLRCDPISGHDNLYWYRRVMGKEIKFLLHFVKESKQDESGMPNNRFLAERTGGTYSTLKVQPAELEDSGVYFCASSQDLWGFRTGELFFGEGSRLTVL.

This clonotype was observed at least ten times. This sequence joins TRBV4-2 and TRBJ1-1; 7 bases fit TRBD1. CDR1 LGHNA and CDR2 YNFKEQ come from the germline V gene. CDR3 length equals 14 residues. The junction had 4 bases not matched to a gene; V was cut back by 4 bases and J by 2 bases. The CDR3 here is CASSPGQRNTEAFF. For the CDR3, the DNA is TGTGCCAGCAGCCCGGGACAGAGAAACACTGAAGCTTTCTTT.

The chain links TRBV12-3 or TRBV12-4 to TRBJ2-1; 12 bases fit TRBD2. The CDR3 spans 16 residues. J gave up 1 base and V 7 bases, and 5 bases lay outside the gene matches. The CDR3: CASTSGRAMSYNEQFF. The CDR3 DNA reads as TGTGCCAGCACTAGCGGGAGGGCCATGTCCTACAATGAGCAGTTCTTC.

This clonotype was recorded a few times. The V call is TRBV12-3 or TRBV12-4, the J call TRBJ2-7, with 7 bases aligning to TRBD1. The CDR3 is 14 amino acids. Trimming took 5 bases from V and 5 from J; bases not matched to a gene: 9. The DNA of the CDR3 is TGTGCCAGCAGTCAATACAGGGGTTTCGACGAGCAGTACTTC. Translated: CASSQYRGFDEQYF.

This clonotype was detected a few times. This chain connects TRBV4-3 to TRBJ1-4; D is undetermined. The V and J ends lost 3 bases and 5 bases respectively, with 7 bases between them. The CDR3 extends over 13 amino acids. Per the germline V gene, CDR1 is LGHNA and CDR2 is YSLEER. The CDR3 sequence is CASSQGGNEKLFF. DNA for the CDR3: TGCGCCAGCAGCCAGGGAGGGAATGAAAAACTGTTTTTT.

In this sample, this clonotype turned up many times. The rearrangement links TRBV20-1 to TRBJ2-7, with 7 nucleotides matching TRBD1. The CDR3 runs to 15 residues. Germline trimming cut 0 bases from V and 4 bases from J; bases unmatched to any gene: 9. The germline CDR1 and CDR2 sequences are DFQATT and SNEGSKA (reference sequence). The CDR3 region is CSARDQEGAEYEQYF. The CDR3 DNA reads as TGCAGTGCTAGAGATCAAGAGGGGGCGGAGTACGAGCAGTACTTC.

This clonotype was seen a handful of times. The DNA for the CDR3 is TGTGCCAGCAGCTTAGGAGTCCTGGTATGGGGACACGAAAGCTCCTACAATGAGCAGTTCTTC. Translation: CASSLGVLVWGHESSYNEQFF. V usage is TRBV11-2 and J usage is TRBJ2-1, with D tentatively TRBD1 (6 bases). The V and J ends lost 1 base and 0 bases respectively, with 25 bases between them. The CDR3 has 21 amino acids. The germline gives CDR1 SGHAT, CDR2 FQNNGV.

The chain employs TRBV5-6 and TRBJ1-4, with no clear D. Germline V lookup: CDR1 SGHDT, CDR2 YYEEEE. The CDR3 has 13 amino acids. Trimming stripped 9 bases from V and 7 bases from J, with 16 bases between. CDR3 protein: CAMSPGLIEKLFF. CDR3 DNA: TGTGCCATGAGCCCCGGGCTCATTGAAAAACTGTTTTTT.

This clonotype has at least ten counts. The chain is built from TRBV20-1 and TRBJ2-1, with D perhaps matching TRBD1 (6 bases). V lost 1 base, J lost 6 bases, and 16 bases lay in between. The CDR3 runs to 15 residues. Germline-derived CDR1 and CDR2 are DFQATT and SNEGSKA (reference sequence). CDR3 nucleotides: TGCAGTGCTAGAGTTTTACAGGGCGAGGTCAATGAGCAGTTCTTC. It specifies CSARVLQGEVNEQFF.

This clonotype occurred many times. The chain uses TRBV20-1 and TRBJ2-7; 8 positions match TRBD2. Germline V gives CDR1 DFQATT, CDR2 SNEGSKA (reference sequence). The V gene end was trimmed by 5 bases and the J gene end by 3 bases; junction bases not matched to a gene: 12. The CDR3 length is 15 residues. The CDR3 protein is CSASKLAEELYEQYF. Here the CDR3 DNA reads TGCAGTGCTTCTAAACTAGCGGAAGAGCTCTACGAGCAGTACTTC.

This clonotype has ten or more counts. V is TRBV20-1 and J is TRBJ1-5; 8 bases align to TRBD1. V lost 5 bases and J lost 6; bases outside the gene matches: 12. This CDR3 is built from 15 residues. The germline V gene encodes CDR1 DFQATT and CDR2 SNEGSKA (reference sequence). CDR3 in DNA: TGCAGTGCTCATGCGGACTCAGGGGGCAGTCAGCCCCAGCATTTT. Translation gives CSAHADSGGSQPQHF.

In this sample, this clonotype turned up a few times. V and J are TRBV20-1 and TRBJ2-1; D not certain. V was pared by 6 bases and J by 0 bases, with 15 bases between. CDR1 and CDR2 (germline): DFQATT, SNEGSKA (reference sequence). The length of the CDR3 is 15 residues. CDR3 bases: TGCAGTGCCCTGCCGCTTAAAAACTCCTACAATGAGCAGTTCTTC. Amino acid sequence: CSALPLKNSYNEQFF.

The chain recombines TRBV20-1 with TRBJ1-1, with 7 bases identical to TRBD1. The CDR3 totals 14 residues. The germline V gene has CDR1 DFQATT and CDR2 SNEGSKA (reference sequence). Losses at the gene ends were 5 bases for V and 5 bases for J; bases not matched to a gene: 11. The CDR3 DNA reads TGCAGTGCTGGCAAAGGGGACAGCGCTACTGAAGCTTTCTTT. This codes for CSAGKGDSATEAFF.

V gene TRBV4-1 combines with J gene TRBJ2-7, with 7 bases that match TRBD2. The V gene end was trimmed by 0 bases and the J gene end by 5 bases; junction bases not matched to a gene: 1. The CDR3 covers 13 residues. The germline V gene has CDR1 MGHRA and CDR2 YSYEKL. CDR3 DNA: TGCGCCAGCAGCCAAGATCGGGGGGACGAGCAGTACTTC. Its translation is CASSQDRGDEQYF.

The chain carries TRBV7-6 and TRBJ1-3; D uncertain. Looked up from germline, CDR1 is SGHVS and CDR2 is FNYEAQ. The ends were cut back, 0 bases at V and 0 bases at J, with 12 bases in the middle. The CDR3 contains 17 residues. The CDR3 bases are TGTGCCAGCAGCTTAGCGGTAAACCCGAGCTCTGGAAACACCATATATTTT. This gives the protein CASSLAVNPSSGNTIYF.

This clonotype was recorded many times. CDR3 coding DNA: TGCGCCAGCAGCTTCGCGACGTCCGCTCGGGAGCAGTACTTC. Its protein product is CASSFATSAREQYF. The V call is TRBV5-1, the J call TRBJ2-7; D not certain. The CDR3 consists of 14 residues. V was pared by 2 bases and J by 7 bases, with 16 bases between. The germline V gene encodes CDR1 SGHRS and CDR2 YFSETQ.

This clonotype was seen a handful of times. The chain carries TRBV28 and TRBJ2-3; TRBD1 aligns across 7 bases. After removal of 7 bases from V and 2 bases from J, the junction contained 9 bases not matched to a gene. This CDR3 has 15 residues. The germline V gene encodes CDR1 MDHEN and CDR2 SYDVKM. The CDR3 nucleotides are TGTGCCAGCACCCGAGGGGGCAGGGTCACAGATACGCAGTATTTT. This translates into CASTRGGRVTDTQYF. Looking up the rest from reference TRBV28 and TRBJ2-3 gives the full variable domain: DVKVTQSSRYLVKRTGEKVFLECVQDMDHENMFWYRQDPGLGLRLIYFSYDVKMKEKGDIPEGYSVSREKKERFSLILESASTNQTSMYLCASTRGGRVTDTQYFGPGTRLTVL.

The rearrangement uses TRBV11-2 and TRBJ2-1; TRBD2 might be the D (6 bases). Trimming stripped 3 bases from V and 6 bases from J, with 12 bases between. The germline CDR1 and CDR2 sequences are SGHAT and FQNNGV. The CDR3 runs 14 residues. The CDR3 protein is CASSLGGPGNEQFF. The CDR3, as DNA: TGTGCCAGCAGCTTGGGGGGTCCCGGCAATGAGCAGTTCTTC. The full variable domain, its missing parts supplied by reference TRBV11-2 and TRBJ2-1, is EAGVAQSPRYKIIEKRQSVAFWCNPISGHATLYWYQQILGQGPKLLIQFQNNGVVDDSQLPKDRFSAERLKGVDSTLKIQPAKLEDSAVYLCASSLGGPGNEQFFGPGTRLTVL.

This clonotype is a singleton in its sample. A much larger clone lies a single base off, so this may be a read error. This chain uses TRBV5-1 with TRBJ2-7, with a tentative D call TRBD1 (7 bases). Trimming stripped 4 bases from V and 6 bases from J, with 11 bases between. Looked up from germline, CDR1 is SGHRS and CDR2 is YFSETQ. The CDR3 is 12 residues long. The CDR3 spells CASSRGTVEQYF. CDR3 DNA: TGCGCCAGCAGCCGCGGGACAGTCGAGCAGTACTTC.

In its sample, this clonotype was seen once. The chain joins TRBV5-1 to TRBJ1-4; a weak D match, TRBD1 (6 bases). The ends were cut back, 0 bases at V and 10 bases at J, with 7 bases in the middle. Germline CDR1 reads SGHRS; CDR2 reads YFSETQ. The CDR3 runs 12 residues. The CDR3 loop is CASSLGGGKLFF. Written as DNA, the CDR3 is TGCGCCAGCAGCTTGGGAGGGGGAAAACTGTTTTTT.